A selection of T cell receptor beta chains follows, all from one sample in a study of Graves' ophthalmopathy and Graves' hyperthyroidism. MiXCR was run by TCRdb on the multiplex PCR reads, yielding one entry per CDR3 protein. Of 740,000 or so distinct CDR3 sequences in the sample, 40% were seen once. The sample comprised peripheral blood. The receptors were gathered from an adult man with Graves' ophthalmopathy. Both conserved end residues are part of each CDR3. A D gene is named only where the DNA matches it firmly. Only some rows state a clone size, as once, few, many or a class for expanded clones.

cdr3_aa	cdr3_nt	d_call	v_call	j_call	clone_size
CASSLVMGQGINYGHTF	TGTGCCAGCAGCTTAGTAATGGGACAGGGTATTAACTATGGCCACACCTTC	TRBD1	TRBV11-2	TRBJ1-2	.
CASSFWTGKKFF	TGTGCCAGCAGTTTCTGGACAGGGAAGAAGTTCTTC	TRBD1	TRBV12-3/TRBV12-4	TRBJ1-2	many
CASSSSGGSNTF	TGTGCCAGCAGCTCTTCCGGCGGGAGTAACACCTTC	.	TRBV7-6	TRBJ1-2	.
CASSIATGLNTEAFF	TGTGCCAGTAGCATAGCGACAGGATTGAACACTGAAGCTTTCTTT	.	TRBV19	TRBJ1-1	.
CAISVAGTGNTIYF	TGTGCCATCAGTGTCGCAGGGACTGGAAACACCATATATTTT	.	TRBV10-3	TRBJ1-3	many
CASGTSNSRSYNEQFF	TGTGCCAGCGGGACTTCCAACTCACGCTCCTACAATGAGCAGTTCTTC	.	TRBV2	TRBJ2-1	.
CASSLRAGLGIGELFF	TGTGCCAGCAGTTTACGAGCGGGGCTGGGGATCGGGGAGCTGTTTTTT	TRBD2	TRBV25-1	TRBJ2-2	many
CASSYSRETQYF	TGTGCCAGCAGTTACTCGCGCGAGACCCAGTACTTC	.	TRBV6-5	TRBJ2-5	many
CASGTGTGPSGANVLTF	TGTGCCAGCGGTACCGGGACAGGACCCTCTGGGGCCAACGTCCTGACTTTC	TRBD1	TRBV12-3/TRBV12-4	TRBJ2-6	.
CASSFYEQGRETQHF	TGTGCCAGCAGCTTTTACGAGCAGGGGAGAGAGACCCAGCACTTC	.	TRBV7-9	TRBJ2-5	.
CASSRLAIYEQYF	TGTGCCAGCAGCAGACTGGCTATCTACGAGCAGTACTTC	.	TRBV7-2	TRBJ2-7	many
CASSQVLNQPQHF	TGTGCCAGCAGCCAAGTTCTCAACCAGCCCCAGCATTTT	.	TRBV19	TRBJ1-5	few
CSGTQGGETQYF	TGCAGTGGTACCCAGGGGGGAGAGACCCAGTACTTC	.	TRBV20-1	TRBJ2-5	few
CASSSHGGRVTYEQYF	TGTGCCAGCAGCTCCCACGGGGGACGGGTTACCTACGAGCAGTACTTC	.	TRBV7-2	TRBJ2-7	.
CASSLLGGEAFF	TGTGCCAGCAGCTTACTCGGGGGGGAAGCTTTCTTT	.	TRBV7-2	TRBJ1-1	.
CASSQTGTLSEQYF	TGTGCCAGTAGTCAGACCGGGACCCTTTCCGAGCAGTACTTC	.	TRBV19	TRBJ2-7	.
CASSQQGSEKLFF	TGCGCCAGCAGCCAACAAGGGAGTGAAAAACTGTTTTTT	.	TRBV4-3	TRBJ1-4	.
CASRGGREQYF	TGTGCCAGCAGGGGGGGGCGCGAGCAGTACTTC	.	TRBV27	TRBJ2-7	.
CASSQYRDSESGYTF	TGTGCCAGCAGCCAGTACAGGGATTCAGAATCTGGCTACACCTTC	.	TRBV11-2	TRBJ1-2	few
CASSLSGLAEEKLFF	TGTGCCAGCAGCTTGTCAGGGCTGGCCGAAGAAAAACTGTTTTTT	.	TRBV7-9	TRBJ1-4	.
CASSQMMNTEAFF	TGTGCCAGCAGCCAGATGATGAACACTGAAGCTTTCTTT	.	TRBV7-9	TRBJ1-1	many
CSARGGFDTEAFF	TGCAGTGCTAGGGGGGGGTTTGACACTGAAGCTTTCTTT	.	TRBV20-1	TRBJ1-1	.
CASFPRGRETQYF	TGTGCCAGCTTTCCTCGGGGGAGGGAGACCCAGTACTTC	.	TRBV2	TRBJ2-5	.
CASTRSGVAAFF	TGTGCCAGTACCCGTTCCGGGGTTGCGGCTTTCTTT	.	TRBV19	TRBJ1-1	many
CASSHRDRGHPIGELFF	TGTGCCAGCAGCCATAGGGACAGGGGCCATCCTATCGGGGAGCTGTTTTTT	TRBD1	TRBV25-1	TRBJ2-2	.
CASSYSRDSNYGYTF	TGTGCCAGCAGTTACTCCCGGGACAGCAACTATGGCTACACCTTC	TRBD1	TRBV6-6	TRBJ1-2	few
CASSTSGYGETQYF	TGTGCCAGCAGCACATCAGGGTATGGGGAGACCCAGTACTTC	.	TRBV7-9	TRBJ2-5	many
CASSVALAYEQYF	TGTGCCAGCAGCGTGGCTCTTGCCTACGAGCAGTACTTC	.	TRBV5-5	TRBJ2-7	.
CASSTTGTALELYNSPLHF	TGTGCCAGCAGCACCACCGGGACAGCCCTTGAATTGTATAATTCACCCCTCCACTTT	TRBD1	TRBV7-9	TRBJ1-6	many
CAISESQGRAFF	TGTGCCATCAGTGAGTCCCAGGGGAGGGCTTTCTTT	.	TRBV10-3	TRBJ1-1	many
CSVEDQWASGGDEQYF	TGCAGCGTTGAAGATCAGTGGGCTAGCGGGGGCGACGAGCAGTACTTC	TRBD2	TRBV29-1	TRBJ2-7	many
CSARDITQMYQETQYF	TGCAGTGCTAGAGATATCACCCAGATGTACCAAGAGACCCAGTACTTC	.	TRBV20-1	TRBJ2-5	few
CASSQIRDSSSGNTIYF	TGTGCCAGCAGCCAAATCCGGGACAGCTCCTCTGGAAACACCATATATTTT	TRBD1	TRBV7-9	TRBJ1-3	few
CASSWWGGNQPQHF	TGTGCCAGCAGCTGGTGGGGGGGCAATCAGCCCCAGCATTTT	.	TRBV5-6	TRBJ1-5	few
CASSQTLGQGYEQYF	TGCGCCAGCAGCCAAACACTCGGTCAGGGCTACGAGCAGTACTTC	.	TRBV4-1	TRBJ2-7	few
CATSREPYEQYF	TGTGCCACCAGCAGAGAGCCCTACGAGCAGTACTTC	.	TRBV15	TRBJ2-7	.
CASSLALAGRYRNYGYTF	TGTGCCAGCAGCTTGGCCCTAGCGGGACGCTACCGTAACTATGGCTACACCTTC	.	TRBV7-9	TRBJ1-2	.
CASSLVPSDSQYF	TGTGCCAGCAGCTTAGTTCCTAGCGATTCCCAGTACTTC	.	TRBV7-6	TRBJ2-7	many
CATSSEAGWTGYTF	TGTGCCACCAGCAGTGAAGCAGGCTGGACTGGCTACACCTTC	.	TRBV15	TRBJ1-2	.
CAISESWNSPLHF	TGTGCCATCAGTGAGTCCTGGAATTCACCCCTCCACTTT	.	TRBV10-3	TRBJ1-6	many
CASTSRRGITGTHYGYTF	TGTGCCAGCACGTCGAGGCGGGGCATAACCGGGACTCACTATGGCTACACCTTC	.	TRBV2	TRBJ1-2	few
CASTRDNSPLHF	TGTGCCAGCACCAGAGATAATTCACCCCTCCACTTT	.	TRBV6-5	TRBJ1-6	few
CASARTSKETQYF	TGTGCCAGCGCGAGGACTAGCAAAGAGACCCAGTACTTC	TRBD2	TRBV6-2/TRBV6-3	TRBJ2-5	few
CSAGGGSTDTQYF	TGCAGTGCAGGCGGGGGTAGCACAGATACGCAGTATTTT	TRBD2	TRBV29-1	TRBJ2-3	.
CASTLGPLWGTEAFF	TGTGCCAGCACCCTGGGGCCGTTATGGGGCACTGAAGCTTTCTTT	.	TRBV11-2	TRBJ1-1	.
CASSIRQGLEKLFF	TGTGCCAGCAGCATCCGGCAGGGGTTGGAAAAACTGTTTTTT	.	TRBV7-2	TRBJ1-4	.
CASGRFNYGYTF	TGTGCCAGCGGGAGATTTAACTATGGCTACACCTTC	.	TRBV6-5	TRBJ1-2	few
CASYTAGGYEQYF	TGTGCCAGCTACACAGCGGGAGGGTACGAGCAGTACTTC	TRBD2	TRBV2	TRBJ2-7	few
CSTRDRMAQYF	TGCAGCACCCGGGACAGGATGGCCCAGTACTTC	TRBD1	TRBV29-1	TRBJ2-5	.
CASNIPGQGAYEQYF	TGTGCCAGTAATATTCCCGGACAGGGGGCTTACGAGCAGTACTTC	TRBD1	TRBV19	TRBJ2-7	.
CASSQPKGGEVGQPQHF	TGCGCCAGCAGCCAACCCAAGGGAGGGGAGGTAGGACAGCCCCAGCATTTT	.	TRBV24-1	TRBJ1-5	once
CASSSTGSKNSPLHF	TGTGCCAGCAGTTCGACCGGGAGCAAAAATTCACCCCTCCACTTT	.	TRBV12-3/TRBV12-4	TRBJ1-6	many
CASSQDSPYSGNTIYF	TGTGCCAGCAGCCAAGATAGCCCGTACTCTGGAAACACCATATATTTT	.	TRBV7-9	TRBJ1-3	.